This T cell receptor (beta chain) was identified during a study of shared clonotypes between healthy human individuals (dated by TCRdb to the early 2020s). Study-wide context: The cohort included a few men and a couple of women between 18 and 49 years of age. Per donor, three plates each were used for CD4 naive and CD4 memory, two for CD8 naive, and one for CD8 memory. Blood TCR repertoires of 5 or 6 healthy adults were deeply sequenced to estimate repertoire size and the extent of clonotype sharing between individuals. To increase sequencing depth and limit assay-specific biases, TCR repertoire library preparation and sequencing were carried out by different laboratories using diverse techniques. Between about 0.8 and 9 billion PBMCs per donor were obtained by leukapheresis.

TCR CDR3 regions were amplified from genomic DNA by multiplex PCR using the deep immunoSEQ assay. Extracted genomic DNA from each cell subset was spread evenly across all wells of several immunoSEQ 96-well plates, with each plate serving as a replicate. For sorted subsets, each replicate PCR was loaded with around 200 ng genomic DNA, equivalent to 30,000 or so T cell genomes. The purified libraries were quantified using a Qubit 3.0 fluorometer, sized with a Bioanalyzer 2100, and then quantified again using the KAPA Library Quantification kit. A separate single-read 150-cycle Illumina NextSeq 550 flow cell was used to sequence each immunoSEQ 96-well plate. The original methods were these. The immunoSEQ output contained only junctional sequences without quality scores, so filtering could not match that applied to full-length reads. Sequences were annotated with PyIR, a Python wrapper for IgBLAST v1.9, and V/J genes and CDR3 were assigned using IMGT germline references. Reads were filtered out if the reads had weak V/J assignments (E-value above 1e-6), no CDR3, stop codons, out-of-frame junctions, or ambiguous translated residues. V3J clonotypes were defined by identical inferred V gene, J gene, and CDR3 amino acid sequence. Percentage overlap between repertoires was computed as shared unique clonotypes divided by the size of the smaller repertoire. Richness of each repertoire was evaluated using RTK rarefaction, the Chao1 estimator, and Recon v2.1 estimates of unobserved clonotypes. Generation probabilities for all TCRbeta clonotypes obtained by the gDNA method from a handful of donors were computed using OLGA. TCRdb obtained this table from immuneACCESS and retained in-frame rearrangements with V and J assigned. These tables miss some clones; where compared with another copy, unresolved V genes account for less than half of the shortfall, and the remainder is unexplained. D and trimming come from the DNA, and the V and J calls and clone size come from that table. The sample table holds approximately 1.5 million clones, of which 98% were seen once. Roughly 0.35% of the sample is in the top ten clones.

Via the germline V gene (reference sequence), CDR1 is PRHDT and CDR2 FYEKMQ. Compared with germline, V lacks 0 bases and J lacks 7 bases; bases without a gene match: 7. The CDR3, from cysteine to phenylalanine, totals 15 residues. Only the CDR3 part of the read is kept: 45 bases, read in frame from the first base. Notes on this clone: Its antigen remains undetermined. Base qualities were left out, and no much larger clone turns up one base away.

Results and caveats for the whole study, not just this receptor: Rarefaction of sorted-subset datasets indicated incomplete sequencing despite the large sequencing depth. Based on pairwise subsampling, the degree of clonotype sharing among donors was expected to be affected by sequencing depth. Because the study included a small number of donors, the genetic and exposure-history diversity represented was limited. Larger estimated clonotype richness was generally found for naive subsets than for memory subsets. Sharing across four donors was observed for approximately 5% of naive CD4, over 3% of naive CD8, 2% to 2.5% of memory CD4, and less than 0.45% of memory CD8 clonotypes. Sampling was limited to blood, and TCR repertoires in tissue likely differ from TCR repertoires in blood. Clonotypes shared by all four sorted-subset donors showed higher generation probabilities than non-shared clonotypes.

The donors were healthy, HIV-negative adults who had no recently reported acute infections or vaccinations. Only Caucasian adults living in Nashville, Tennessee, USA were represented among the donors. CD4+ T cells were enriched by magnetic negative selection, after which naive cells were positively selected on CD45RA and the negative fraction was taken as the memory subset. After blood collection by leukapheresis, PBMCs were isolated using Ficoll-Histopaque density gradient centrifugation and then cryopreserved in the vapor phase of liquid nitrogen. Analytical flow cytometry was used to check the purity and quantity of each magnetically sorted T cell population. Each sorted fraction had its genomic DNA isolated and then quantified by UV absorbance on a Nanodrop 2000c.

The receptor was isolated from a man between 25 and 39 years old in good health. The chain was built from TRBV13 and TRBJ2-7, and 9 junction bases match TRBD2. Sequenced material: naive CD4+ T cells sorted from blood. The sample's cell subset or site, from its label and the paper: CD45RA+ positively selected. The DNA reads TGTGCCAGCAGCTTAGGGCGGGAGGGCTTAGGGGAGCAGTACTTC. Its protein reads: CASSLGREGLGEQYF.